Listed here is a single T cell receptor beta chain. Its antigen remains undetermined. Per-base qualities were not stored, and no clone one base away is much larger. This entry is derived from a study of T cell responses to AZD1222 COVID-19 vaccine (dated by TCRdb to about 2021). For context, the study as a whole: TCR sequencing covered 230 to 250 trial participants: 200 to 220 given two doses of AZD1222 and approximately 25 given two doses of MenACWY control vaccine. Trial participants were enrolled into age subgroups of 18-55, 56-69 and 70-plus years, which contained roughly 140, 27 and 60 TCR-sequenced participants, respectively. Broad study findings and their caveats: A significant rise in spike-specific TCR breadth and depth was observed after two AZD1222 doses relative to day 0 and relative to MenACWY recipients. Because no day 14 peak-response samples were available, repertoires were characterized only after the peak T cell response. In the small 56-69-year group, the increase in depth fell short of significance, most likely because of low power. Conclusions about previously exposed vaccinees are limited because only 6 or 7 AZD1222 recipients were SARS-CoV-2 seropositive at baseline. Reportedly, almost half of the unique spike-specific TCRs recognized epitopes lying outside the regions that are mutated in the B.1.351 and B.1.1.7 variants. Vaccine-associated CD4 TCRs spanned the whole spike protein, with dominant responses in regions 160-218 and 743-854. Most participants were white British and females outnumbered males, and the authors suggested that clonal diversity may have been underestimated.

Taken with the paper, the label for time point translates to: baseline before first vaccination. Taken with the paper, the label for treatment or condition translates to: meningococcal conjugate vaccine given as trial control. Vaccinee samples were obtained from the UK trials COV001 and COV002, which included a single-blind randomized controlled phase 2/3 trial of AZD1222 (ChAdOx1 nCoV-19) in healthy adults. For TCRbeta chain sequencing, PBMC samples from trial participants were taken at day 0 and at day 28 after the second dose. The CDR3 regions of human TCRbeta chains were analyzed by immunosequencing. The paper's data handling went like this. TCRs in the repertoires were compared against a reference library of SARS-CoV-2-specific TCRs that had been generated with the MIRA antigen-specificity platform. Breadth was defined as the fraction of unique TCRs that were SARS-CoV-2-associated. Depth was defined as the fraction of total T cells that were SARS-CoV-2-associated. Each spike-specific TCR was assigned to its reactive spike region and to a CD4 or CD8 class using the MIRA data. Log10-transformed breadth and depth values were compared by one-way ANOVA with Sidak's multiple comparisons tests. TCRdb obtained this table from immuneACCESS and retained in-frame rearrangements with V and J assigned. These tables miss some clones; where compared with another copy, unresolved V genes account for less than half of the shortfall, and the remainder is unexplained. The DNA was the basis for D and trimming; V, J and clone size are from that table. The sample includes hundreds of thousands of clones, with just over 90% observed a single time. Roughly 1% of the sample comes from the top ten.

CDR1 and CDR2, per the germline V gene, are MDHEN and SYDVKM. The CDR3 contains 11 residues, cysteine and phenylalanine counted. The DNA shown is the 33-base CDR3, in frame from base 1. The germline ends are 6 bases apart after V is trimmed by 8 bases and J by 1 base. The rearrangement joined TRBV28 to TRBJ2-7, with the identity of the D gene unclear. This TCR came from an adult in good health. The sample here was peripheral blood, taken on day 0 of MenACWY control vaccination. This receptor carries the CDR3 CASGSSYEQYF. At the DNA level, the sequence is TGTGCCAGCGGTAGTTCCTACGAGCAGTACTTC. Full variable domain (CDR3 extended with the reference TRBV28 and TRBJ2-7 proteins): DVKVTQSSRYLVKRTGEKVFLECVQDMDHENMFWYRQDPGLGLRLIYFSYDVKMKEKGDIPEGYSVSREKKERFSLILESASTNQTSMYLCASGSSYEQYFGPGTRLTVT.